The entry below describes one T cell receptor beta chain. Produced via immunoSEQ multiplex PCR; TCRdb's table is partial and in-frame only. The sample holds about 50,000 clones; roughly 73% are singletons and the top ten take just over 0.6%. Single viable CD3+CD4+CD8-CD45RO+ cells were sorted as the memory CD4+ T cells. This entry is derived from a study of memory CD4+ T cells and cytomegalovirus serostatus. Overall study: Donors were healthy Belgian adults, 9 CMV seropositive and 20 to 25 seronegative.

Per germline, CDR1 LNHDA and CDR2 SQIVND (reference sequence). The CDR3 is made up of 14 amino acids. After removal of 3 bases from V and 2 bases from J, the junction contained 3 bases not matched to a gene. V and J are TRBV19 and TRBJ1-2, with 7 positions matching TRBD1. The receptor was isolated from an adult in good health and CMV-seronegative. Material for sequencing was memory CD4+ T cells from blood. CDR3 DNA sequence: TGTGCCAGTAGTATCTCGACAGGGAACTATGGCTACACCTTC. The encoded protein is CASSISTGNYGYTF.